The 5 T cell receptor beta chains presented below share a single source sample, sequenced in a study of shared clonotypes between healthy human individuals. Only in-frame clones appear in the TCRdb table, and some are missing; sequencing was by immunoSEQ multiplex PCR. Of fewer than 550,000 clones listed, 60% to 80% are singletons. Specimen: PBMCs. The receptors come from a woman between 35 and 50 years old in good health. Some clones in this sample may be carry-over from other donors' samples.

This chain joins TRBV4-1 and TRBJ2-1, with TRBD2 identical over 9 bases. The germline CDR1 and CDR2 sequences are MGHRA and YSYEKL. The CDR3 contains 17 residues. V lost 0 bases to trimming and J lost 5 bases; unmatched junction nucleotides: 8. The CDR3 spells CASSQEVEREVHNEQFF. The DNA of the CDR3 is TGCGCCAGCAGCCAAGAGGTAGAGCGGGAGGTCCACAATGAGCAGTTCTTC.

This clone was found once. This sequence joins TRBV9 and TRBJ1-2, with D tentatively TRBD1 (6 bases). The V and J ends lost 4 bases and 3 bases respectively, with 10 bases between them. The germline V gene encodes CDR1 SGDLS and CDR2 YYNGEE. The CDR3 sequence is 13 residues long. CDR3 bases: TGTGCCAGCAGCATTAGGGGGGACTATGGCTACACCTTC. Translation gives CASSIRGDYGYTF.

This clone was observed a few times. The rearrangement links TRBV5-1 to TRBJ2-5; TRBD2 agrees at 11 bases. The CDR3 loop spans 14 amino acids. Losses at the gene ends were 5 bases for V and 2 bases for J; bases not matched to a gene: 2. Germline V gene lookup returns CDR1 SGHRS and CDR2 YFSETQ. The DNA of the CDR3 is TGCGCCAGCAGGGGGACTAGCGGACAAGAGACCCAGTACTTC. Translating gives CASRGTSGQETQYF. Full variable domain (rest looked up from reference TRBV5-1 and TRBJ2-5): KAGVTQTPRYLIKTRGQQVTLSCSPISGHRSVSWYQQTPGQGLQFLFEYFSETQRNKGNFPGRFSGRQFSNSRSEMNVSTLELGDSALYLCASRGTSGQETQYFGPGTRLLVL.

The V and J genes are TRBV7-2 and TRBJ2-7, with TRBD2 identical over 9 bases. The CDR3 is 18 amino acids. J was trimmed by 1 base and V by 1 base; bases with no gene match: 11. Germline values: CDR1 SGHTA, CDR2 FQGNSA. The CDR3 sequence is CASSLGFGLAGISYEQYF. As DNA, the CDR3 is TGTGCCAGCAGCTTAGGGTTCGGGCTAGCGGGGATATCCTACGAGCAGTACTTC.

This rearrangement joins TRBV28 to TRBJ2-2; unclear D gene. The CDR3 spans 13 residues. Trimming left V 6 bases short and J 0 bases short, with 5 bases between. CDR1 and CDR2 from the germline V gene are MDHEN and SYDVKM. CDR3 protein: CASRNTNTGELFF. In DNA, the CDR3 is TGTGCCAGCAGGAACACGAACACCGGGGAGCTGTTTTTT.